This record covers a single T cell receptor (beta chain). Together with a sample-barcoded 5' primer, a J-beta primer mix was included in a second PCR lasting about 6 to 11 cycles. One entry per CDR3 protein, called by TCRdb with MiXCR from the 5' RACE reads. The sample records around 580,000 distinct CDR3 sequences, around half being singletons. This entry comes from a study of blood T cells in healthy people across ages. CDR1 and CDR2 from the germline V gene are SNHLY and FYNNEI. There are 15 residues in the CDR3. Between the trimmed V and J ends, which lost 7 bases and 1 base, there was a span of 15 bases.

This receptor was obtained from a man at least 80 years old in good health. Sequenced material: blood. The chain links TRBV2 to TRBJ2-3; tentatively, D is TRBD1 (5 bases). The CDR3 loop reads CASTQQAAGTDTQYF. As DNA, the CDR3 is TGTGCCAGCACCCAACAGGCGGCGGGCACAGATACGCAGTATTTT.